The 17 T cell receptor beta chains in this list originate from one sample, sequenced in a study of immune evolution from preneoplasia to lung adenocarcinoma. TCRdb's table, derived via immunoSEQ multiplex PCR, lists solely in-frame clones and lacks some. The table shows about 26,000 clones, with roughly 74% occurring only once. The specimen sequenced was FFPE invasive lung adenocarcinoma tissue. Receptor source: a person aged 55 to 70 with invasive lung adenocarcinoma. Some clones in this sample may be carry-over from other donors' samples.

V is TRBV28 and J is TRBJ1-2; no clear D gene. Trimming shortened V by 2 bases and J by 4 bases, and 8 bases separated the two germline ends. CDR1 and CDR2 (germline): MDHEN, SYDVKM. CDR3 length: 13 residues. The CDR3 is CASSLKVTYGYTF. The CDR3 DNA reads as TGTGCCAGCAGTTTAAAGGTGACCTATGGCTACACCTTC.

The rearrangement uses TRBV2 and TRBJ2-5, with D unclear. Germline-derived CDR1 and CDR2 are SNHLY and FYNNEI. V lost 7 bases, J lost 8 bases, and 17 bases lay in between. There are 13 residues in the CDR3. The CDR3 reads CASTLDPVETQYF. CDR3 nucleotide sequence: TGTGCCAGCACCTTGGACCCTGTGGAAACCCAGTACTTC.

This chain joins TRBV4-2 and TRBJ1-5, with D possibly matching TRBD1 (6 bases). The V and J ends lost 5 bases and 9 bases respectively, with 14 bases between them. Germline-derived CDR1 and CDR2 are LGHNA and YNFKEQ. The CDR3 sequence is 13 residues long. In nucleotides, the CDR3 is TGTGCCAGCAGCACCGACCAGGGGTTGCCCCAGCATTTT. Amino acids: CASSTDQGLPQHF.

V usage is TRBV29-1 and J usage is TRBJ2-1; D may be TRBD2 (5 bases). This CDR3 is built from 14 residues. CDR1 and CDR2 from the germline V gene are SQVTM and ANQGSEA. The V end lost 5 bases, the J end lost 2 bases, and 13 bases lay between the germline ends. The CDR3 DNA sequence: TGCAGCGTTAAAAGGGTGGGAGCCTACAATGAGCAGTTCTTC. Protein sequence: CSVKRVGAYNEQFF.

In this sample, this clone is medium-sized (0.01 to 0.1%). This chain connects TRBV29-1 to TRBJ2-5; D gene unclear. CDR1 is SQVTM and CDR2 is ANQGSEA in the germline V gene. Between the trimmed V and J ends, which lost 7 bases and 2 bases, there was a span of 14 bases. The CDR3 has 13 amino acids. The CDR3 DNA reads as TGCAGCGGCGGTTTAGGGCAACAAGAGACCCAGTACTTC. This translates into CSGGLGQQETQYF.

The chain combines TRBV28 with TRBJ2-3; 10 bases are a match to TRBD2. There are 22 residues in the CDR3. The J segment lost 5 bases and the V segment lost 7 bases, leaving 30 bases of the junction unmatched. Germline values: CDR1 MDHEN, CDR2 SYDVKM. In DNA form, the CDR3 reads TGTGCCAGCACCCCTGCAGGGGGCGGTCGAGCACCAGCGGGAGGGCCCAGAGATACGCAGTATTTT. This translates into CASTPAGGGRAPAGGPRDTQYF.

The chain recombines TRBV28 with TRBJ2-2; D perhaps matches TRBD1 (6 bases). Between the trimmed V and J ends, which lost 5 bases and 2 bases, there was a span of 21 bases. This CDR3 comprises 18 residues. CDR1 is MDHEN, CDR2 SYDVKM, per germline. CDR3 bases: TGTGCCAGCAGTCTCTCTTACACCAGGGACATTAACACCGGGGAGCTGTTTTTT. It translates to CASSLSYTRDINTGELFF.

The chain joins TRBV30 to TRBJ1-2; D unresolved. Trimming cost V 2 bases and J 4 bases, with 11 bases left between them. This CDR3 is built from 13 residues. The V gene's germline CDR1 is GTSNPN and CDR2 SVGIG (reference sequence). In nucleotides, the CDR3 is TGTGCCTGGAGTCGAGCTAAGATCTATGGCTACACCTTC. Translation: CAWSRAKIYGYTF.

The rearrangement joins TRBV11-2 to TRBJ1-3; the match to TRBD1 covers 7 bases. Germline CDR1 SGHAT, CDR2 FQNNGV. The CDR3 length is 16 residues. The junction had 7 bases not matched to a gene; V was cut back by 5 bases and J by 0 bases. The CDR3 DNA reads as TGTGCCAGCAGCGGATTCCAGGGGGTCTCTGGAAACACCATATATTTT. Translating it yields CASSGFQGVSGNTIYF.

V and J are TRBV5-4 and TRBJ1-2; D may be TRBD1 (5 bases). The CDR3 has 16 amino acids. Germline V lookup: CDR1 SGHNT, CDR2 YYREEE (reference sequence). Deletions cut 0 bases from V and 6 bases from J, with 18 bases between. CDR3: CASSLEDGLGTNGYTF. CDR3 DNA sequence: TGTGCCAGCAGCTTGGAAGACGGCCTGGGGACGAATGGCTACACCTTC.

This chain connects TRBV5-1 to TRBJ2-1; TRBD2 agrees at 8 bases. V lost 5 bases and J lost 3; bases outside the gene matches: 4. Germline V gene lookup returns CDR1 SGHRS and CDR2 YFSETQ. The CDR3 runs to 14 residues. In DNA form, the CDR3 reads TGCGCCAGCAGTAGGAGCGGGGGCTACAATGAGCAGTTCTTC. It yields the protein CASSRSGGYNEQFF.

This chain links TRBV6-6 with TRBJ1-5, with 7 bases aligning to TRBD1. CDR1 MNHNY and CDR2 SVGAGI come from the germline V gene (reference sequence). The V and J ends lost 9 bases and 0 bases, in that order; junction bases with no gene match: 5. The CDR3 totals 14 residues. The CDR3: CARGDSYSNQPQHF. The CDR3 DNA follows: TGTGCCAGGGGGGACAGTTATAGCAATCAGCCCCAGCATTTT.

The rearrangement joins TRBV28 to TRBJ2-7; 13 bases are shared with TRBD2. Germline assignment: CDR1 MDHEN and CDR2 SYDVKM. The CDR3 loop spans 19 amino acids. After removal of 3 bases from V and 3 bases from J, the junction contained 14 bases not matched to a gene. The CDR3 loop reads CASSFGTSGIGGKVYEQYF. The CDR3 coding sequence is TGTGCCAGCAGTTTCGGGACTAGCGGGATCGGCGGAAAAGTCTACGAGCAGTACTTC.

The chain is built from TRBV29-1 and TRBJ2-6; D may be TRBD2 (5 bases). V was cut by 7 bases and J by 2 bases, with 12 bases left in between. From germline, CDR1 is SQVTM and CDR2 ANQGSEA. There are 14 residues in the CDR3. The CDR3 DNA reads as TGCAGCGCCACCGGGCGGGCTGGGGCCAACGTCCTGACTTTC. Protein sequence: CSATGRAGANVLTF.

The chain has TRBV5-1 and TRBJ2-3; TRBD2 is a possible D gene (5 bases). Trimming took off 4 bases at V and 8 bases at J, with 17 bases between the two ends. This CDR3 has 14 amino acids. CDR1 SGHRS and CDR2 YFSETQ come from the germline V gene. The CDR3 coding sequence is TGCGCCAGCAGCGCCGGCCCGGCGGCGGGTACGCAGTATTTT. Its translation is CASSAGPAAGTQYF.

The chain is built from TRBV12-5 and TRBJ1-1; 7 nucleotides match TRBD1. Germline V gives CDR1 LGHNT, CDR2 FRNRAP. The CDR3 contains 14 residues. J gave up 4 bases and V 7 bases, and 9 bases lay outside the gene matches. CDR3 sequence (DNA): TGTGCTAGTGCCCGGACAGGCTATCGCACTGAAGCTTTCTTT. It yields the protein CASARTGYRTEAFF. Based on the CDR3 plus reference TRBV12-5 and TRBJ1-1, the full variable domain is DARVTQTPRHKVTEMGQEVTMRCQPILGHNTVFWYRQTMMQGLELLAYFRNRAPLDDSGMPKDRFSAEMPDATLATLKIQPSEPRDSAVYFCASARTGYRTEAFFGQGTRLTVV.

The CDR3 coding sequence is TGTGCCAGCAGCTCTCCGGGACAGGGTACTGAAAAACTGTTTTTT. This translates into CASSSPGQGTEKLFF. The chain employs TRBV5-4 and TRBJ1-4, with TRBD1 identical over 9 bases. The CDR3 runs 15 residues. After removal of 3 bases from V and 7 bases from J, the junction contained 7 bases not matched to a gene. From germline, CDR1 is SGHNT and CDR2 YYREEE (reference sequence).